The 26 T cell receptor beta chains given below trace back to one sample, sequenced in a study of T cell responses to AZD1222 COVID-19 vaccine. Sequencing was performed with immunoSEQ multiplex PCR; in TCRdb, only in-frame clones are kept and a portion is missing. The table has some 170,000 clones, roughly nine tenths seen once; the top ten hold under 2%. Sequencing was performed on peripheral blood, taken on day 0 of AZD1222 vaccination. Every receptor here comes from an adult in good health.

This chain connects TRBV6-5 to TRBJ2-3; TRBD2 matches at 7 bases. Germline loops: CDR1 MNHEY, CDR2 SVGAGI. J was trimmed by 0 bases and V by 5 bases; bases with no gene match: 5. The CDR3 has 15 amino acids. CDR3 nucleotide sequence: TGTGCCAGCAGTCGAGCGGGGACTAGCACAGATACGCAGTATTTT. Translating gives CASSRAGTSTDTQYF.

This chain connects TRBV3-1 (or the pseudogene TRBV3-2) to TRBJ2-5, with unresolved D. Trimming stripped 4 bases from V and 5 bases from J, with 17 bases between. CDR3 length: 15 amino acids. Germline loops: CDR1 LGHDT, CDR2 YNNKEL (reference sequence). DNA for the CDR3: TGTGCCAGCAGCCCAGCCCCCGGCAGCCAGGAGACCCAGTACTTC. It translates to CASSPAPGSQETQYF.

The rearrangement links TRBV20-1 to TRBJ2-4; unclear D gene. Germline values: CDR1 DFQATT, CDR2 SNEGSKA (reference sequence). Between the trimmed V and J ends, which lost 3 bases and 0 bases, there was a span of 9 bases. The CDR3 has 14 residues. For the CDR3, the DNA is TGCAGTGCTAGTCAAGTCCTAGCCAAAAACATTCAGTACTTC. Translating gives CSASQVLAKNIQYF.

This chain joins TRBV2 and TRBJ2-2; TRBD1 matches at 9 bases. Per germline, CDR1 SNHLY and CDR2 FYNNEI. The CDR3 covers 15 residues. V shed 8 bases, J shed 4 bases, and the junction held 8 bases outside the gene matches. CDR3 sequence: CASGGTGRSTGELFF. As DNA, the CDR3 is TGTGCCAGCGGGGGGACAGGGAGGAGCACCGGGGAGCTGTTTTTT.

The chain employs TRBV27 and TRBJ2-5; D ambiguous. Per the germline V gene, CDR1 is MNHEY and CDR2 is SMNVEV (reference sequence). The CDR3 has 13 residues. V lost 6 bases and J 5 bases, leaving 13 bases between the germline ends. CDR3 nucleotides: TGTGCCAGCAGATTAGCCGCCCCGGAGACCCAGTACTTC. Its translation is CASRLAAPETQYF.

The V call is TRBV15, the J call TRBJ2-3, with a tentative D call TRBD2 (6 bases). CDR1 and CDR2 from the germline V gene are LNHNV and YYDKDF (reference sequence). V was shortened by 5 bases and J by 2 bases, with 14 bases between the two germline ends. This CDR3 is 15 amino acids long. The CDR3 DNA reads as TGTGCCACCAGCGGAGGGTGGCAGGACACAGATACGCAGTATTTT. Its translation: CATSGGWQDTDTQYF.

CDR3 DNA sequence: TGTGCCAGCAGCCGCGGGGGGGGTCTCTATGGCTACACCTTC. Protein sequence: CASSRGGGLYGYTF. This chain links TRBV27 with TRBJ1-2, with D possibly TRBD1 on 5 matching bases. Trimming shortened V by 6 bases and J by 4 bases, and 15 bases separated the two germline ends. The CDR3 loop spans 14 amino acids. The germline V gene has CDR1 MNHEY and CDR2 SMNVEV (reference sequence).

The CDR3, as DNA: TGTGCCAGCAGCTTAGTGGCGGGGGGGATCGGGGAGCTGTTTTTT. Residues: CASSLVAGGIGELFF. The gene calls are TRBV7-8 and TRBJ2-2, with 9 bases aligning to TRBD2. V lost 1 base and J lost 7; bases outside the gene matches: 4. Germline assignment: CDR1 SGHVS and CDR2 FQNEAQ. The CDR3 is made up of 15 amino acids.

The chain combines TRBV9 with TRBJ2-3; D call uncertain. The CDR3 has 13 amino acids. Per germline, CDR1 SGDLS and CDR2 YYNGEE. Trimming left V 3 bases short and J 2 bases short, with 7 bases between. CDR3 DNA: TGTGCCAGCAGCGCTTATATCACAGATACGCAGTATTTT. Translating it yields CASSAYITDTQYF.

This clone was counted a single time. The same CDR3 arises from other DNA sequences in this sample as well. The chain combines TRBV18 with TRBJ1-1; D call uncertain. The CDR3 is 13 residues long. V lost 2 bases, J lost 1 base, and 5 bases lay in between. Germline assignment: CDR1 KGHSH and CDR2 LQKENI. CDR3 DNA sequence: TGTGCCAGCTCACCAGGTCCGAACACTGAAGCTTTCTTT. This codes for CASSPGPNTEAFF.

The gene calls are TRBV25-1 and TRBJ1-5; D not resolved. Trimming left V 3 bases short and J 5 bases short, with 5 bases between. The CDR3 loop spans 12 amino acids. Per the germline V gene, CDR1 is MGHDK and CDR2 is SYGVNS. CDR3 sequence: CASSDSYQPQHF. In DNA, the CDR3 is TGTGCCAGCAGTGACAGTTATCAGCCCCAGCATTTT.

The V and J genes are TRBV28 and TRBJ1-5, with D possibly matching TRBD1 (5 bases). Per the germline V gene, CDR1 is MDHEN and CDR2 is SYDVKM. The CDR3 length is 15 residues. V lost 6 bases to trimming and J lost 1 base, with 13 bases between them. The CDR3 DNA reads TGTGCCAGCAGCCAAGCAGGGACCAGCAATCAGCCCCAGCATTTT. It encodes CASSQAGTSNQPQHF.

The chain combines TRBV3-1 (or the pseudogene TRBV3-2) with TRBJ2-7; 7 bases line up with TRBD2. Trimming took 1 base from V and 5 from J; bases not matched to a gene: 8. Germline V lookup: CDR1 LGHDT, CDR2 YNNKEL (reference sequence). This CDR3 spans 15 amino acids. CDR3 in DNA: TGTGCCAGCAGCCAAGCACGTGGGAGGGCCCACGAGCAGTACTTC. Translating gives CASSQARGRAHEQYF.

This sequence joins TRBV28 and TRBJ1-5, with D maybe TRBD1 (5 bases). Trimming shortened V by 7 bases and J by 6 bases, and 16 bases separated the two germline ends. Per the germline V gene, CDR1 is MDHEN and CDR2 is SYDVKM. There are 14 residues in the CDR3. CDR3 DNA sequence: TGTGCCAGCACCCCAGGGAGTTCCGGTCAGCCCCAGCATTTT. Encoded protein: CASTPGSSGQPQHF. The full variable domain, completed using reference TRBV28 and TRBJ1-5, is DVKVTQSSRYLVKRTGEKVFLECVQDMDHENMFWYRQDPGLGLRLIYFSYDVKMKEKGDIPEGYSVSREKKERFSLILESASTNQTSMYLCASTPGSSGQPQHFGDGTRLSIL.

The rearrangement links TRBV18 to TRBJ1-1; D uncertain. Deletions cut 3 bases from V and 0 bases from J, with 8 bases between. The CDR3 extends over 14 amino acids. Germline CDR1 reads KGHSH; CDR2 reads LQKENI. CDR3 coding DNA: TGTGCCAGCTCACCGAGAGGAATGAACACTGAAGCTTTCTTT. It codes for CASSPRGMNTEAFF.

V gene TRBV28 combines with J gene TRBJ1-5; 9 bases match TRBD1. The CDR3 consists of 15 residues. Germline assignment: CDR1 MDHEN and CDR2 SYDVKM. Unmatched junction bases numbered 9, after V lost 6 bases and J lost 6 bases. The CDR3 nucleotides are TGTGCCAGCAGGCAAGCGCACAGGGGGCTTCAGCCCCAGCATTTT. It yields the protein CASRQAHRGLQPQHF.

A single count supports this clone. The J gene is TRBJ2-3, the V gene TRBV5-1; 12 bases map to TRBD2. Germline CDR1 is SGHRS and CDR2 is YFSETQ. This CDR3 contains 17 residues. V lost 1 base, J lost 1 base, and 4 bases stayed unmatched. The CDR3 DNA follows: TGCGCCAGCAGCTTGCCGGGACTAGCGGGCGGCACAGATACGCAGTATTTT. This sequence encodes CASSLPGLAGGTDTQYF.

The V and J genes are TRBV10-2 and TRBJ1-2; D call uncertain. CDR3 length: 13 amino acids. Germline CDR1 reads WSHSY; CDR2 reads SAAADI. Trimming took off 3 bases at V and 8 bases at J, with 13 bases between the two ends. The CDR3 reads CASSDSGVWGYTF. The CDR3 nucleotides read TGCGCCAGCAGTGATTCAGGAGTATGGGGCTACACCTTC.

The chain links TRBV28 to TRBJ1-3, with 7 bases lining up with TRBD1. Germline V lookup: CDR1 MDHEN, CDR2 SYDVKM. The J segment lost 0 bases and the V segment lost 11 bases, leaving 7 bases of the junction unmatched. This CDR3 is built from 14 residues. This CDR3 is CAAQGGGSGNTIYF. CDR3 coding DNA: TGTGCCGCCCAGGGGGGGGGCTCTGGAAACACCATATATTTT.

This clone appeared a single time. V gene TRBV27 combines with J gene TRBJ1-2; TRBD1 matches at 10 bases. V was clipped by 4 bases and J by 3 bases; unmatched bases: 8. CDR3 size: 16 residues. CDR1 and CDR2 (germline): MNHEY, SMNVEV (reference sequence). The CDR3 DNA is TGTGCCAGCAGTTCCCGGGACAGGGGCCGGGACTATGGCTACACCTTC. Residues: CASSSRDRGRDYGYTF.

CDR3 amino acids: CAISDRTGGPNQPQHF. The CDR3 nucleotides read TGTGCCATCAGCGATAGGACAGGGGGCCCCAATCAGCCCCAGCATTTT. This sequence joins TRBV10-3 and TRBJ1-5; 11 nucleotides agree with TRBD1. The CDR3 is 16 residues long. Losses at the gene ends were 6 bases for V and 3 bases for J; bases not matched to a gene: 7. Germline CDR1 ENHRY, CDR2 SYGVKD.

The chain couples TRBV2 to TRBJ1-2, with no clear D. The V gene lost 8 bases and the J gene lost 4 bases, with 8 bases spanning the gap. The CDR3 loop spans 11 amino acids. Germline assignment: CDR1 SNHLY and CDR2 FYNNEI. CDR3 residues: CASHRLYGYTF. CDR3 DNA: TGTGCCAGCCATCGGCTCTATGGCTACACCTTC.

This clone was seen just once. This chain joins TRBV30 and TRBJ1-6; 10 bases map to TRBD1. Germline V gene lookup returns CDR1 GTSNPN and CDR2 SVGIG (reference sequence). Germline trimming cut 5 bases from V and 7 bases from J; bases unmatched to any gene: 2. CDR3 length equals 13 residues. The CDR3 protein is CAWEGQGNSPLHF. As DNA, the CDR3 is TGTGCCTGGGAGGGACAGGGGAATTCACCCCTCCACTTT.

The rearrangement uses TRBV7-2 and TRBJ1-4; D gene ambiguous. This CDR3 region has 14 residues. V lost 7 bases, J lost 8 bases, and 17 bases lay in between. The germline V gene has CDR1 SGHTA and CDR2 FQGNSA. The CDR3 DNA sequence: TGTGCCAGCACCCTAGACGGCCGGATAGAAAAACTGTTTTTT. This codes for CASTLDGRIEKLFF. Looking up the rest from reference TRBV7-2 and TRBJ1-4 gives the full variable domain: GAGVSQSPSNKVTEKGKDVELRCDPISGHTALYWYRQSLGQGLEFLIYFQGNSAPDKSGLPSDRFSAERTGGSVSTLTIQRTQQEDSAVYLCASTLDGRIEKLFFGSGTQLSVL.

The CDR3 DNA reads as TGTGCCAGCAGCCAGGTTCCTCAGACAGGGGGTAGAGAGACCCAGTACTTC. Translating it yields CASSQVPQTGGRETQYF. V and J are TRBV3-1 (or the pseudogene TRBV3-2) and TRBJ2-5; 9 nucleotides line up with TRBD1. V was pared by 3 bases and J by 4 bases, with 12 bases of the junction left unmatched. The germline gives CDR1 LGHDT, CDR2 YNNKEL (reference sequence). The CDR3 is made up of 17 amino acids.

The chain employs TRBV7-8 and TRBJ2-7; 13 positions agree with TRBD2. The germline V gene has CDR1 SGHVS and CDR2 FQNEAQ. The CDR3 is made up of 16 amino acids. Unmatched junction bases numbered 9, after V lost 6 bases and J lost 4 bases. The CDR3: CASSPYRLAGGYEQYF. The CDR3 nucleotides read TGTGCCAGCAGTCCTTACAGACTAGCGGGGGGATACGAGCAGTACTTC.